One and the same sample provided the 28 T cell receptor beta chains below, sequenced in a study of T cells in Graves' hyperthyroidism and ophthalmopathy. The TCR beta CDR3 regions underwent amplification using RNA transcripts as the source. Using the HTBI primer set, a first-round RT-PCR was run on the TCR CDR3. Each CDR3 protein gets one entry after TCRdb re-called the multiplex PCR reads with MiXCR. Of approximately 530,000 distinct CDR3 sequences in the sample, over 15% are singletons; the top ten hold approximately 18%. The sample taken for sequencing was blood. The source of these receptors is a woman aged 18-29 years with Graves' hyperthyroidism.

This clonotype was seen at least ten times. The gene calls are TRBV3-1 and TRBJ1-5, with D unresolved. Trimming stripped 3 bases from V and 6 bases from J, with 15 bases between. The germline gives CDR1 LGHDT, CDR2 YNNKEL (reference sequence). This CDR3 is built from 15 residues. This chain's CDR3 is CASSQGRIPGQPQHF. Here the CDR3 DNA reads TGTGCCAGCAGCCAGGGCCGTATCCCCGGTCAGCCCCAGCATTTT.

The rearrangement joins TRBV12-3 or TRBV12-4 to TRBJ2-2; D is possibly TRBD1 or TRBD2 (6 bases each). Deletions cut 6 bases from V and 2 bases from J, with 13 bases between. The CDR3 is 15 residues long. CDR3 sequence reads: CASSGGHVNTGELFF. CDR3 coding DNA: TGTGCCAGCAGCGGGGGACACGTTAACACCGGGGAGCTGTTTTTT.

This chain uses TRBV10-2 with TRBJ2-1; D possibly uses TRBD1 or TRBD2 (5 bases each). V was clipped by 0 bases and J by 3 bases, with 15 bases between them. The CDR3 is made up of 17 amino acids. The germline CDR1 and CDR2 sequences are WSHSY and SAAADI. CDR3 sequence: CASSESISGTIYNEQFF. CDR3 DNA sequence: TGCGCCAGCAGTGAGTCGATCTCGGGGACCATCTACAATGAGCAGTTCTTC.

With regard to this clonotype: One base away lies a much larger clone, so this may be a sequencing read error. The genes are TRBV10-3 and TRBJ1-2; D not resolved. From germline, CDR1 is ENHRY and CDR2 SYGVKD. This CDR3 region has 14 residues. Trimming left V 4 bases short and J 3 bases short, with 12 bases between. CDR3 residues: CAISGRAGHYGYTF. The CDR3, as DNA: TGTGCCATCAGTGGGCGGGCAGGCCACTATGGCTACACCTTC.

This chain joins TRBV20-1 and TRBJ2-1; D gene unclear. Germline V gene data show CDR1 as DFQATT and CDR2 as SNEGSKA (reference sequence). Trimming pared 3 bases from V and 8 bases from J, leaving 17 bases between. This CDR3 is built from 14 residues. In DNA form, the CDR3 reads TGCAGTGCTAGGCCCCCCGTCCCGGTGGATGAGCAGTTCTTC. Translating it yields CSARPPVPVDEQFF.

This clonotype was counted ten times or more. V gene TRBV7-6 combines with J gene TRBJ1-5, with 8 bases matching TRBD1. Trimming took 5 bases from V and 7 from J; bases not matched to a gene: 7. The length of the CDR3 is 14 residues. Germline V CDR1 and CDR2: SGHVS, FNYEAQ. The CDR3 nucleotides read TGTGCCAGCAGCCCAGGGGGCGCAGGGCAGCCCCAGCATTTT. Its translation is CASSPGGAGQPQHF.

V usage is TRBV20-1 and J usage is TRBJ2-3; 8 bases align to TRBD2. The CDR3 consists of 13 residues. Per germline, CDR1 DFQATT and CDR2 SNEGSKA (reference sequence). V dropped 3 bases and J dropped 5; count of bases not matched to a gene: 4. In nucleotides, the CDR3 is TGCAGTGCTAGCGGGGGGGGCATAGATACGCAGTATTTT. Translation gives CSASGGGIDTQYF.

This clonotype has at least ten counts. CDR3 DNA sequence: TGCAGTGCTAGAGATAATAAGGTTTCCTACGAGCAGTACTTC. Amino acid sequence: CSARDNKVSYEQYF. The chain combines TRBV20-1 with TRBJ2-7; no firm D call. Trimming stripped 0 bases from V and 1 base from J, with 10 bases between. Germline CDR1 and CDR2: DFQATT and SNEGSKA (reference sequence). The CDR3 spans 14 residues.

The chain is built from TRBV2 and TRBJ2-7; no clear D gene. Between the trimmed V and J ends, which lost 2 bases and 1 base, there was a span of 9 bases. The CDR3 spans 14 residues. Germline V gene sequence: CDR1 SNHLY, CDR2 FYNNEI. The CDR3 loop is CASSETIMSYEQYF. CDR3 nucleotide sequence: TGTGCCAGCAGTGAAACGATAATGTCCTACGAGCAGTACTTC. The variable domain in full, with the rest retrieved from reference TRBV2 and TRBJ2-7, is EPEVTQTPSHQVTQMGQEVILRCVPISNHLYFYWYRQILGQKVEFLVSFYNNEISEKSEIFDDQFSVERPDGSNFTLKIRSTKLEDSAMYFCASSETIMSYEQYFGPGTRLTVT.

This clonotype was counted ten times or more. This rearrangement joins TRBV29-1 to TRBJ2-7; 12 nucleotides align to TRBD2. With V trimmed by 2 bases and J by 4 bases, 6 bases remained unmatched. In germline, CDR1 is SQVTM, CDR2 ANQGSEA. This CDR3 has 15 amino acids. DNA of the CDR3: TGCAGCGTTGAATCGGGGCTAGCGGGAGGGTACGAGCAGTACTTC. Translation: CSVESGLAGGYEQYF.

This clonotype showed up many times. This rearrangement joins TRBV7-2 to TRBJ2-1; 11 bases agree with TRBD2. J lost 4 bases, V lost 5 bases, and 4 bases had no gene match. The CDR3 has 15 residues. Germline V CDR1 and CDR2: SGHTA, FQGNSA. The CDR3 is CASSLSGRAYNEQFF. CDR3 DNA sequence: TGTGCCAGCAGCCTTAGCGGGAGGGCTTACAATGAGCAGTTCTTC.

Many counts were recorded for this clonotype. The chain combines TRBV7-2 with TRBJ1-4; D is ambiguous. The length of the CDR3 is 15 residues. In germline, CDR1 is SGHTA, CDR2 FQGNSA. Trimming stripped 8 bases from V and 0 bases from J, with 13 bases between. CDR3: CASLRQPATNEKLFF. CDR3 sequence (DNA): TGTGCCAGCCTACGGCAGCCAGCAACTAATGAAAAACTGTTTTTT.

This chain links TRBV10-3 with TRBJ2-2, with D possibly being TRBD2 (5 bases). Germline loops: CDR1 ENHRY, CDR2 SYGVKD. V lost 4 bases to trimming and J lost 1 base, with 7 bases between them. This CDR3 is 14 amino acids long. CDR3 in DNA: TGTGCCATCAGTGGTAGCGTGAACACCGGGGAGCTGTTTTTT. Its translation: CAISGSVNTGELFF.

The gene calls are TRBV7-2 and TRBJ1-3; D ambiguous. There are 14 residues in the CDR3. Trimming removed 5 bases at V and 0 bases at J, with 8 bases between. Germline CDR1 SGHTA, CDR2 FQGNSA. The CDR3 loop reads CASSPTFSGNTIYF. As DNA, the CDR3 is TGTGCCAGCAGCCCCACTTTCTCTGGAAACACCATATATTTT.

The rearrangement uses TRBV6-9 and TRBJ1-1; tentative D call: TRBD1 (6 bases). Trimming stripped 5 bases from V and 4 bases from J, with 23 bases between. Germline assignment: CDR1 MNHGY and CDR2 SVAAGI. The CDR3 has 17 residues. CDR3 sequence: CASSIFQGQDGSTEAFF. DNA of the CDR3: TGTGCCAGCAGTATATTTCAGGGGCAGGATGGTAGCACTGAAGCTTTCTTT.

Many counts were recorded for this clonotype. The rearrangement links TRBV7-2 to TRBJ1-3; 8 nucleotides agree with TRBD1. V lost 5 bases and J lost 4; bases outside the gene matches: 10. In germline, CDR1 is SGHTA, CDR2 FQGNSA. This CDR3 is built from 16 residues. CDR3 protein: CASSAYAWTGGNTIYF. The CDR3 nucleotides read TGTGCCAGCAGCGCCTACGCCTGGACAGGGGGAAACACCATATATTTT. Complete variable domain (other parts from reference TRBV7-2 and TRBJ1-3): GAGVSQSPSNKVTEKGKDVELRCDPISGHTALYWYRQSLGQGLEFLIYFQGNSAPDKSGLPSDRFSAERTGGSVSTLTIQRTQQEDSAVYLCASSAYAWTGGNTIYFGEGSWLTVV.

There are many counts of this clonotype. In DNA form, the CDR3 reads TGTGCCAGCAGTGTTGACTTCCTGGGGGAAAAACTGTTTTTT. Its protein is CASSVDFLGEKLFF. The V gene is TRBV6-1, the J gene TRBJ1-4; D is undetermined. Trimming removed 4 bases from V and 8 bases from J, with 14 bases in between. The CDR3 covers 14 residues. CDR1 MNHNS and CDR2 SASEGT come from the germline V gene.

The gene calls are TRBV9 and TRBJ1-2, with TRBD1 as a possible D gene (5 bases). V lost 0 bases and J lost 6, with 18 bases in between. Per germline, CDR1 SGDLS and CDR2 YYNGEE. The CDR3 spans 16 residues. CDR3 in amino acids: CASSVVGDGPPDGYTF. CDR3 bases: TGTGCCAGCAGCGTAGTCGGGGACGGACCCCCTGATGGCTACACCTTC.

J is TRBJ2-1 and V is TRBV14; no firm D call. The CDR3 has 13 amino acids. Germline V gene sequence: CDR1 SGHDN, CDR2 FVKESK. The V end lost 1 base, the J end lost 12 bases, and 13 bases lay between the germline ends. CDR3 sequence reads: CASSQGNAARQFF. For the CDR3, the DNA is TGTGCCAGCAGCCAAGGGAACGCCGCACGGCAGTTCTTC.

The CDR3 DNA reads as TGTGCCAGCACCCCCCACCGGCGAGCGAATGAAAAACTGTTTTTT. Translating gives CASTPHRRANEKLFF. The chain employs TRBV12-3 or TRBV12-4 and TRBJ1-4; D remains ambiguous. This CDR3 spans 15 amino acids. The V end was cut by 7 bases, the J end by 5 bases, with 17 bases between.

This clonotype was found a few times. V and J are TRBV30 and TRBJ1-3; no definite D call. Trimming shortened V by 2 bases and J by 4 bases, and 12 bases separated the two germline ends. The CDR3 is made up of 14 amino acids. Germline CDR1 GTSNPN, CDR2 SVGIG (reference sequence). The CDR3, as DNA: TGTGCCTGGAGTTTAAGGGCTCGGGGAAACACCATATATTTT. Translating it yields CAWSLRARGNTIYF.

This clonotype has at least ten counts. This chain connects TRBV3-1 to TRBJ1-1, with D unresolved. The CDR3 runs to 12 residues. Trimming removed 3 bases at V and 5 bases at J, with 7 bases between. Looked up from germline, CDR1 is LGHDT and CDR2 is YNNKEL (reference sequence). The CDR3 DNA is TGTGCCAGCAGCCAGTCGGGGACTGAAGCTTTCTTT. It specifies CASSQSGTEAFF.

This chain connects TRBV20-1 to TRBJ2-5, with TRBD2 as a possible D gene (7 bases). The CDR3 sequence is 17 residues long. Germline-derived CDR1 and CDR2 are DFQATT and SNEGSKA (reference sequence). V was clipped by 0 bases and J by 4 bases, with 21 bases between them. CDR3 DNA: TGCAGTGCTAGAGATCGAGAAGGGGGAGGGCCCTCAGAGACCCAGTACTTC. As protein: CSARDREGGGPSETQYF.

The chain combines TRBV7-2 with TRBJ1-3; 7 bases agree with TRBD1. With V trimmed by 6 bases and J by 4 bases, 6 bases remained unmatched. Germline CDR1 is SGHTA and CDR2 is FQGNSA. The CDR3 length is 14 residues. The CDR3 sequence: CASRRGTAGNTIYF. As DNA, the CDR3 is TGTGCCAGCAGACGTGGGACAGCGGGAAACACCATATATTTT.

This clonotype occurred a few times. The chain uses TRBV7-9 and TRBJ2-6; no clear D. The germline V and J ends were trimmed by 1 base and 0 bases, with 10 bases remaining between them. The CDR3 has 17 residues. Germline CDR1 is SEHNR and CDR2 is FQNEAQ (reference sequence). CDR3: CASSLDRLFSGANVLTF. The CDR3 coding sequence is TGTGCCAGCAGCTTAGATAGGTTGTTCTCTGGGGCCAACGTCCTGACTTTC.

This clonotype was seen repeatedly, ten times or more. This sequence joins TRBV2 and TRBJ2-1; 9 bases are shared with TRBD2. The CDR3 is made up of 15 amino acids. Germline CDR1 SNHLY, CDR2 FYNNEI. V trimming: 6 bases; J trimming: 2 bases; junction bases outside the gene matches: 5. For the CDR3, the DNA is TGTGCCAGCAGAATAGCGGGAGAACCCTACAATGAGCAGTTCTTC. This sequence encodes CASRIAGEPYNEQFF.

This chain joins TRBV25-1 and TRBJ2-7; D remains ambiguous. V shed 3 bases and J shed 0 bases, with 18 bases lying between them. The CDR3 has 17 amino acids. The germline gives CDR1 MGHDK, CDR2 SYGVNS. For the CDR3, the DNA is TGTGCCAGCAGTGAGGGAAGTGGTCAGGTTAGCTCCTACGAGCAGTACTTC. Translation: CASSEGSGQVSSYEQYF.

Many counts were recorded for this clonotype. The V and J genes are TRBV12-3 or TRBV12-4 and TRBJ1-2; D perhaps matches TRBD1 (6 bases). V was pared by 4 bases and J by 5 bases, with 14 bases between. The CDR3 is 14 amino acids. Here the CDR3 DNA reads TGTGCCAGCAGTTCCCCAGGGGAGATTTATGGCTACACCTTC. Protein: CASSSPGEIYGYTF.